This T cell receptor beta chain was profiled in a study of blood T cells in healthy people across ages. Notes on the study in general: A roughly linear age-dependent decrease characterized TCR beta diversity per million T cells. Diversity of TCR beta correlated strongly with naive T cell percentage.

A second PCR, run for roughly 7 to 11 cycles, used a sample-barcoded 5' primer plus a J-beta primer mix. Each CDR3 protein is one row after TCRdb ran MiXCR on the 5' RACE reads. The sample shows roughly 1,500,000 distinct CDR3 sequences, 42% of them seen only once. The CDR3 runs to 14 residues. V was trimmed by 8 bases and J by 0 bases, leaving 10 bases between them. In the case of this clonotype: Its target is unknown.

The TCR comes from a woman between 18 and 30 years old in good health. The V gene is TRBV12-3 or TRBV12-4, the J gene TRBJ2-2, with D unclear. The source material was blood. CDR3 in amino acids: CASHLGSNTGELFF. The CDR3 DNA reads as TGTGCCAGCCACCTGGGTTCGAACACCGGGGAGCTGTTTTTT.